This record looks at one T cell receptor beta chain sequence and its context. This sample was included in a study of blood T cell repertoires in COVID-19. About the research overall: COVID-19 samples collected from the United States, Italy and Spain covered acute and convalescent phases.

With 8 bases removed from V and 3 bases from J, the gap between germline ends came to 5 bases. From germline, CDR1 is SNHLY and CDR2 FYNNEI. This CDR3 has 10 amino acids. Here immunoSEQ multiplex PCR was the method, and the copy in TCRdb shows in-frame clones only, minus some. The repertoire consists of 180,000 or so clones, with under 80% occurring once and the leading ten covering about 13%. The specimen was peripheral blood. V gene TRBV2 combines with J gene TRBJ2-7; D is ambiguous. This TCR came from a man aged 45-65 years who had recovered from COVID-19. In nucleotides, the CDR3 is TGTGCCAGCGGCTTCTACGAGCAGTACTTC. Amino acid sequence: CASGFYEQYF.